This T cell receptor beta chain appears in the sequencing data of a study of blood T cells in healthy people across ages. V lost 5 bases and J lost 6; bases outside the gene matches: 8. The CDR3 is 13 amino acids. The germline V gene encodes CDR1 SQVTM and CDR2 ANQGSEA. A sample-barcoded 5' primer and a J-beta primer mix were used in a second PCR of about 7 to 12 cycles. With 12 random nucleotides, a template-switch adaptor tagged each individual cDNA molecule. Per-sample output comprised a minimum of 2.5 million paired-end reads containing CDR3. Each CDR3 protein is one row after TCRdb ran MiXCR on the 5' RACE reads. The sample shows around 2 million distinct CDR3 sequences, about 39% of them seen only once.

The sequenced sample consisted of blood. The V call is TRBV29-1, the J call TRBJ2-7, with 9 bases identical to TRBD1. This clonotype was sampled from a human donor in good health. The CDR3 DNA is TGCAGCGTTCACCGCACAGGGGGCGGCGAGCAGTACTTC. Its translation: CSVHRTGGGEQYF.